Shown below are 10 T cell receptor beta chains from a single sample sequenced in a study of molecular identifiers for immune sequencing clone quantification. TCRdb re-called the PCR reads with MiXCR, one entry per CDR3 protein. The sample records about 640,000 distinct CDR3 sequences, 20% being singletons. The specimen was naive CD8+ T cells from blood, with Jurkat cell RNA spiked in. Subset meaning: FACS-sorted CD8+CD4-CCR7+CD45RA+ naive T cells. These receptors were taken from a human donor in good health. Some libraries in this study had Jurkat cell RNA spiked in.

The J gene is TRBJ2-1, the V gene TRBV5-1; 7 bases are shared with TRBD1. The CDR3 loop spans 15 amino acids. J was trimmed by 3 bases and V by 4 bases; bases with no gene match: 7. Germline CDR1 reads SGHRS; CDR2 reads YFSETQ. CDR3 sequence (DNA): TGCGCCAGCAGCGCATCCGGGACAGTCTACAATGAGCAGTTCTTC. Translation: CASSASGTVYNEQFF.

The rearrangement joins TRBV5-6 to TRBJ2-1; 13 nucleotides align to TRBD2. Unmatched junction bases numbered 10, after V lost 3 bases and J lost 4 bases. Germline CDR1 SGHDT, CDR2 YYEEEE. CDR3 size: 18 residues. The CDR3 sequence is CASSSYAGTSGDYNEQFF. The CDR3, as DNA: TGTGCCAGCAGCTCGTACGCCGGGACTAGCGGGGATTACAATGAGCAGTTCTTC.

This clonotype was counted many times. CDR3 residues: CASSRTTSLYEQYF. In DNA form, the CDR3 reads TGTGCCAGCAGCCGGACTACCAGCCTCTACGAGCAGTACTTC. The gene calls are TRBV3-1 and TRBJ2-7, with D tentatively TRBD2 (6 bases). V was clipped by 4 bases and J by 3 bases, with 13 bases between them. Germline V gene sequence: CDR1 LGHDT, CDR2 YNNKEL (reference sequence). The CDR3 totals 14 residues.

Details on this clonotype: Possible read error: a much larger clone is one base away. The chain is built from TRBV7-9 and TRBJ1-4; D is uncertain. This CDR3 is built from 11 residues. Germline-derived CDR1 and CDR2 are SEHNR and FQNEAQ (reference sequence). CDR3 coding DNA: TGTGCCAGCAGTAAGGATGAAAAACTGGTTTTT. Encoded protein: CASSKDEKLVF.

This clonotype came up many times. The rearrangement uses TRBV27 and TRBJ2-3; 9 bases align to TRBD1. This CDR3 contains 16 residues. The germline gives CDR1 MNHEY, CDR2 SMNVEV (reference sequence). The J segment lost 3 bases and the V segment lost 6 bases, leaving 10 bases of the junction unmatched. CDR3 residues: CASRPTGGPFTDTQYF. The CDR3, as DNA: TGTGCCAGCAGACCCACAGGGGGCCCTTTTACAGATACGCAGTATTTT.

The J gene is TRBJ1-1, the V gene TRBV21-1. TRBV21-1 counts as a pseudogene. This CDR3 spans 15 amino acids. This CDR3 reads CASSKGDGLNTEAFF. The DNA for the CDR3 is TGTGCCAGCAGCAAAGGTGACGGGCTGAACACTGAAGCTTTCTTT.

Note on this clonotype: A read error may explain this, as a much larger clone is one base away. V and J are TRBV7-9 and TRBJ2-7, with D maybe TRBD2 (5 bases). CDR3 length: 12 amino acids. The germline gives CDR1 SEHNR, CDR2 FQNEAQ (reference sequence). In DNA, the CDR3 is TGTGCCGGCAGCTCTAGCCGTGACGAGCAGTACTTC. The encoded protein is CAGSSSRDEQYF.

The chain recombines TRBV9 with TRBJ2-7; possible D gene TRBD2, 5 bases. The V gene lost 0 bases and the J gene lost 0 bases, with 10 bases spanning the gap. This CDR3 spans 15 amino acids. The germline CDR1 and CDR2 sequences are SGDLS and YYNGEE. The CDR3 here is CASSVGGSVSYEQYF. The CDR3 DNA is TGTGCCAGCAGCGTAGGGGGTAGCGTCTCCTACGAGCAGTACTTC.

On this clonotype: It may be a read error: a sequence one base away is much more abundant. The CDR3 is CASSSQVWDDEAFF. Written as DNA, the CDR3 is TGTGCCAGTAGTAGTCAAGTTTGGGATGATGAAGCTTTCTTT. The chain has TRBV19 and TRBJ1-1; D is ambiguous. The CDR3 consists of 14 residues. The germline V gene encodes CDR1 LNHDA and CDR2 SQIVND (reference sequence). Trimming removed 4 bases from V and 7 bases from J, with 16 bases in between. The complete variable domain, with remaining parts taken from reference TRBV19 and TRBJ1-1, reads DGGITQSPKYLFRKEGQNVTLSCEQNLNHDAMYWYRQDPGQGLRLIYYSQIVNDFQKGDIAEGYSVSREKKESFPLTVTSAQKNPTAFYLCASSSQVWDDEAFFGQGTRLTVV.

This clonotype showed up many times. V and J are TRBV4-2 and TRBJ2-7, with unresolved D. Germline CDR1 reads LGHNA; CDR2 reads YNFKEQ. CDR3 length: 14 amino acids. V lost 0 bases, J lost 4 bases, and 10 bases lay in between. Here the CDR3 reads CASSQDLGFYEQYF. CDR3 DNA: TGTGCCAGCAGCCAAGATCTTGGCTTTTACGAGCAGTACTTC.